Below are 14 T cell receptor beta chains sequenced from a single sample in a study of shared clonotypes between healthy human individuals. Libraries were prepared by immunoSEQ multiplex PCR; TCRdb keeps only in-frame clonotypes and omits some of them. The sample holds about 330,000 clones; around 67% are singletons and the top ten take 10% to 13%. The sequenced sample was memory CD4+ T cells sorted from blood. Subset indicated: CD45RA-negative fraction. The receptors originated from a man aged 25-40 years in good health.

The chain recombines TRBV30 with TRBJ2-1; unclear D gene. The CDR3 has 14 residues. With 2 bases removed from V and 10 bases from J, the gap between germline ends came to 18 bases. The V gene's germline CDR1 is GTSNPN and CDR2 SVGIG (reference sequence). CDR3 loop: CAWSLGPPAVEQFF. The CDR3 nucleotides read TGTGCCTGGAGTCTTGGGCCTCCGGCAGTGGAGCAGTTCTTC. The full variable domain, its missing parts supplied by reference TRBV30 and TRBJ2-1, is SQTIHQWPATLVQPVGSPLSLECTVEGTSNPNLYWYRQAAGRGLQLLFYSVGIGQISSEVPQNLSASRPQDRQFILSSKKLLLSDSGFYLCAWSLGPPAVEQFFGPGTRLTVL.

The chain has TRBV4-3 and TRBJ1-4, with 9 bases lining up with TRBD1. The CDR3 totals 14 residues. Germline V gene sequence: CDR1 LGHNA, CDR2 YSLEER. V lost 4 bases to trimming and J lost 8 bases; unmatched junction nucleotides: 5. This CDR3 reads CASSLRQGDEKLFF. The CDR3, as DNA: TGCGCCAGCAGCCTTAGACAGGGGGACGAAAAACTGTTTTTT.

This clone has a handful of counts. The rearrangement uses TRBV2 and TRBJ1-5; 7 positions match TRBD1. V was clipped by 2 bases and J by 6 bases; unmatched bases: 4. Germline V gene sequence: CDR1 SNHLY, CDR2 FYNNEI. The CDR3 is 14 amino acids. The chain's CDR3 is CASSESRGIQPQHF. The DNA of the CDR3 is TGTGCCAGCAGTGAATCCAGGGGGATTCAGCCCCAGCATTTT.

The table lists this clone with a count of one. This rearrangement joins TRBV5-1 to TRBJ2-7, with 9 bases identical to TRBD2. Germline V gene lookup returns CDR1 SGHRS and CDR2 YFSETQ. This CDR3 region has 18 residues. After removal of 1 base from V and 6 bases from J, the junction contained 17 bases not matched to a gene. The DNA for the CDR3 is TGCGCCAGCAGCTTGTCGGGTAGCGGGAGTACCCGGGGGGCCGAGCAGTACTTC. It specifies CASSLSGSGSTRGAEQYF.

Only a few counts were recorded for this clone. The gene calls are TRBV27 and TRBJ1-1; 7 bases align to TRBD1. Germline CDR1 MNHEY, CDR2 SMNVEV (reference sequence). This CDR3 comprises 18 residues. Trimming cost V 4 bases and J 0 bases; bases outside gene matches: 14. The CDR3 spells CASSSTRGTPFMNTEAFF. CDR3 DNA: TGTGCCAGCAGTTCAACCAGGGGGACGCCGTTCATGAACACTGAAGCTTTCTTT.

This clone is medium-sized (0.01 to 0.1%) within its sample. The CDR3 region is CASRVQAGSGNTIYF. In DNA, the CDR3 is TGCGCCAGCAGAGTTCAGGCGGGATCTGGAAACACCATATATTTT. The chain employs TRBV4-1 and TRBJ1-3; no clear D gene. V was pared by 6 bases and J by 1 base, with 13 bases between. Germline V gives CDR1 MGHRA, CDR2 YSYEKL. CDR3 length equals 15 residues.

Comments on this clone: A much larger clone lies one base from this, so it may be a read error. The V gene is TRBV7-9, the J gene TRBJ1-2, with 8 bases lining up with TRBD1. V lost 3 bases and J lost 6; bases outside the gene matches: 9. The CDR3 is made up of 15 amino acids. Germline V lookup: CDR1 SEHNR, CDR2 FQNEAQ (reference sequence). The CDR3 DNA is TGTGCCAGCAGCTTCACTATGTCAGGGGGCGATGGCTACACCTTC. This sequence encodes CASSFTMSGGDGYTF.

The chain links TRBV2 to TRBJ2-2, with D possibly being TRBD1 (6 bases). CDR3 size: 15 residues. Germline CDR1 reads SNHLY; CDR2 reads FYNNEI. V was pared by 3 bases and J by 6 bases, with 14 bases between. The CDR3 is CASSEQGSSSGELFF. The CDR3 bases are TGTGCCAGCAGTGAGCAGGGGAGTTCTTCCGGGGAGCTGTTTTTT.

The J gene is TRBJ1-2, the V gene TRBV28, with D perhaps matching TRBD1 (5 bases). CDR3 length equals 17 residues. Germline CDR1 MDHEN, CDR2 SYDVKM. Between the trimmed V and J ends, which lost 2 bases and 3 bases, there was a span of 19 bases. CDR3 DNA: TGTGCCAGCAGTTTAGGCTATGAGGGGATTCGGGACTATGGCTACACCTTC. It specifies CASSLGYEGIRDYGYTF.

The rearrangement links TRBV11-2 to TRBJ2-1; 7 bases agree with TRBD2. The CDR3 loop spans 15 amino acids. Per the germline V gene, CDR1 is SGHAT and CDR2 is FQNNGV. Trimming cost V 0 bases and J 3 bases; bases outside gene matches: 2. The CDR3 protein is CASSLDSGNYNEQFF. CDR3 coding DNA: TGTGCCAGCAGCTTAGACAGCGGGAACTACAATGAGCAGTTCTTC.

CDR3 residues: CASSPIQPQYF. The CDR3, as DNA: TGTGCCAGCAGCCCCATCCAACCGCAGTATTTT. This chain uses TRBV7-6 with TRBJ2-3, with D unresolved. V was cut by 5 bases and J by 10 bases, with 10 bases left in between. Per the germline V gene, CDR1 is SGHVS and CDR2 is FNYEAQ. This CDR3 region has 11 residues. Based on the CDR3 plus reference TRBV7-6 and TRBJ2-3, the full variable domain is GAGVSQSPRYKVTKRGQDVALRCDPISGHVSLYWYRQALGQGPEFLTYFNYEAQQDKSGLPNDRFSAERPEGSISTLTIQRTEQRDSAMYRCASSPIQPQYFGPGTRLTVL.

The chain couples TRBV13 to TRBJ2-2; the D is unclear. Germline CDR1 PRHDT, CDR2 FYEKMQ (reference sequence). V was cut by 2 bases and J by 6 bases, with 7 bases left in between. The CDR3 has 13 amino acids. CDR3 loop: CASSLTRPGELFF. In nucleotides, the CDR3 is TGTGCCAGCAGCTTAACACGGCCCGGGGAGCTGTTTTTT. Full variable domain (outside the CDR3, taken from reference TRBV13 and TRBJ2-2): AAGVIQSPRHLIKEKRETATLKCYPIPRHDTVYWYQQGPGQDPQFLISFYEKMQSDKGSIPDRFSAQQFSDYHSELNMSSLELGDSALYFCASSLTRPGELFFGEGSRLTVL.

This clone was found many times. The J gene is TRBJ2-2, the V gene TRBV7-2; a weak D match, TRBD1 (6 bases). Trimming removed 3 bases at V and 7 bases at J, with 9 bases between. This CDR3 has 13 amino acids. Germline V gives CDR1 SGHTA, CDR2 FQGNSA. This chain's CDR3 is CASSFQGNGELFF. The CDR3 region has the DNA TGTGCCAGCAGCTTTCAGGGGAACGGGGAGCTGTTTTTT.

V is TRBV19 and J is TRBJ2-6; 12 bases line up with TRBD2. Germline assignment: CDR1 LNHDA and CDR2 SQIVND (reference sequence). The CDR3 is 22 amino acids. The J segment lost 0 bases and the V segment lost 3 bases, leaving 15 bases of the junction unmatched. The CDR3 nucleotides are TGTGCCAGTAGTATCCAGGGCGGTGCGGCTAGCGGGAGGGCCTCTGGGGCCAACGTCCTGACTTTC. This gives the protein CASSIQGGAASGRASGANVLTF.